This TCR beta chain was captured in a study of T cells of healthy individuals. Each CDR3 protein gets one entry after TCRdb re-called the 5' RACE reads with MiXCR. Of around 53,000 distinct CDR3 sequences listed, about 15% were seen once; the top ten hold around 15%. This clonotype was recorded at least ten times. The receptor comes from a human donor in good health.

In DNA form, the CDR3 reads TGTGCCAGCAGTGAAGGTGGGACCAACACAGATACGCAGTATTTT. As protein: CASSEGGTNTDTQYF. This chain connects TRBV2 to TRBJ2-3, with D perhaps being TRBD1 or TRBD2 (5 bases each). With 1 base removed from V and 2 bases from J, the gap between germline ends came to 10 bases. Germline lookup yields CDR1 SNHLY and CDR2 FYNNEI. CDR3 size: 15 residues.